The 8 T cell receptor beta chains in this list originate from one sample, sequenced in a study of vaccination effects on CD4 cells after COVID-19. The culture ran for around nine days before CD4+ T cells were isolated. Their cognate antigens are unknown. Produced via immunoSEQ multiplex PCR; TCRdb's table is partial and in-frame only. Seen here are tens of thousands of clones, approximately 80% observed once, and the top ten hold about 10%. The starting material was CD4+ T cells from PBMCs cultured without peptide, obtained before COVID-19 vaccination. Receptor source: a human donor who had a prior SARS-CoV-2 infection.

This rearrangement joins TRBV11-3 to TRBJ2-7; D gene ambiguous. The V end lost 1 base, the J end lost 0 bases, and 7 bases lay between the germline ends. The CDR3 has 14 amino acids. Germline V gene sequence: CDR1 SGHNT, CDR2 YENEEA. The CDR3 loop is CASSLGPDSYEQYF. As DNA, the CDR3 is TGTGCCAGCAGCTTAGGTCCAGACTCCTACGAGCAGTACTTC.

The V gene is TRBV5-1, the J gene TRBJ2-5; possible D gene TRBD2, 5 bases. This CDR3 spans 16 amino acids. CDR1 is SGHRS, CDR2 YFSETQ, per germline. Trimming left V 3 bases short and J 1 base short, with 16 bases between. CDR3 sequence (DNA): TGCGCCAGCAGCTCAGGAGGCGGCGGTTTCCAAGAGACCCAGTACTTC. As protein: CASSSGGGGFQETQYF.

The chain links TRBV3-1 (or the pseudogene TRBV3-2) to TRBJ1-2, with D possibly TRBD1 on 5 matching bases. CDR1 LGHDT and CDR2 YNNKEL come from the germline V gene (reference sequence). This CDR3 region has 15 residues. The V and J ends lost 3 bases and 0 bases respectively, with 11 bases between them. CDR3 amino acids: CASSHFDRSNYGYTF. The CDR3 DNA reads TGTGCCAGCAGCCATTTCGACAGATCTAACTATGGCTACACCTTC.

For the CDR3, the DNA is TGTGCCAGCAGCGCCTCGTGGGGGAACAACTATGGCTACACCTTC. The encoded protein is CASSASWGNNYGYTF. The chain combines TRBV6-5 with TRBJ1-2; a possible D gene is TRBD1 (5 bases). This CDR3 spans 15 amino acids. Trimming removed 6 bases from V and 2 bases from J, with 16 bases in between. CDR1 MNHEY and CDR2 SVGAGI come from the germline V gene.

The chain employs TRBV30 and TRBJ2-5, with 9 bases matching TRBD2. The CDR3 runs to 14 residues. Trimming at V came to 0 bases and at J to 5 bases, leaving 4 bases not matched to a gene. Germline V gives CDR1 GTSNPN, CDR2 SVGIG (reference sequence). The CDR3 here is CAWSVGSGGETQYF. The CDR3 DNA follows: TGTGCCTGGAGTGTAGGTAGCGGGGGCGAGACCCAGTACTTC.

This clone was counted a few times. The CDR3: CASSSDLWGSSGANVLTF. The CDR3 nucleotides are TGTGCCAGCAGCTCGGACCTTTGGGGGAGCTCTGGGGCCAACGTCCTGACTTTC. V gene TRBV11-2 combines with J gene TRBJ2-6; D possibly uses TRBD1 or TRBD2 (5 bases each). V was clipped by 4 bases and J by 0 bases, with 16 bases between them. The germline gives CDR1 SGHAT, CDR2 FQNNGV. This CDR3 is built from 18 residues.

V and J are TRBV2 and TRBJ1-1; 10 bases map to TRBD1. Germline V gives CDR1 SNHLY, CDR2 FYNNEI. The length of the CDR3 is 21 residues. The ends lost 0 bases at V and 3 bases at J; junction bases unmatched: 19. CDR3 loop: CASSEALRFWTGGLRDTEAFF. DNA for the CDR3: TGTGCCAGCAGTGAAGCGCTTCGGTTTTGGACAGGGGGACTTCGGGACACTGAAGCTTTCTTT.

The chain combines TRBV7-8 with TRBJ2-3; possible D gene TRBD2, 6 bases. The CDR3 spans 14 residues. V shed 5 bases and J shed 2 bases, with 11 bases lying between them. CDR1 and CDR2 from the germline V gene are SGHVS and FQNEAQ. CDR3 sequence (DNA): TGTGCCAGCAGCCGGGGACTGGTCACAGATACGCAGTATTTT. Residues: CASSRGLVTDTQYF.